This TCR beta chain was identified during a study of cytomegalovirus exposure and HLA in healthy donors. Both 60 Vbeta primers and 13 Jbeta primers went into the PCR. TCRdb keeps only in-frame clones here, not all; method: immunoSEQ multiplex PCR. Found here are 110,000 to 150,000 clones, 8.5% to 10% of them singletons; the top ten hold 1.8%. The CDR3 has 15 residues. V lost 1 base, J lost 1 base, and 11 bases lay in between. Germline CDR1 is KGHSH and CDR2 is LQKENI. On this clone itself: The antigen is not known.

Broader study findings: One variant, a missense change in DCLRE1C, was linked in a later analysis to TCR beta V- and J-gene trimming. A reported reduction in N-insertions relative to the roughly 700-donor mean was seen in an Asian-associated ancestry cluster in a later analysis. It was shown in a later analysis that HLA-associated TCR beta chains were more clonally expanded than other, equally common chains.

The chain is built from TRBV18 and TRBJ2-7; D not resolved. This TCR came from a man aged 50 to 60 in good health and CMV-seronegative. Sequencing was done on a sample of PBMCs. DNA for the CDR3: TGTGCCAGCTCACCACTGGTTGCAGGTTCCTACGAGCAGTACTTC. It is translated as CASSPLVAGSYEQYF.